This T cell receptor beta chain was sequenced for a study of identical twins. Germline V gene data show CDR1 as LGHDT and CDR2 as YNNKEL (reference sequence). J was trimmed by 1 base and V by 4 bases; bases with no gene match: 8. This CDR3 spans 18 amino acids. TCRdb independently ran MiXCR on the 5' RACE reads; one entry per CDR3 protein. The table has 470,000 or so distinct CDR3 sequences, approximately 24% seen once. These data also formed part of another study, on T cells expressing NK-cell markers.

The source is a woman aged 18-35 years in good health. The chain uses TRBV3-1 and TRBJ2-6, with 9 bases fitting TRBD2. Material: CD4+ T cells sorted from blood. The CDR3 nucleotides read TGTGCCAGCAGCCGAGCGGGAGGACCCCGGTCTGGGGCCAACGTCCTGACTTTC. It encodes CASSRAGGPRSGANVLTF.